These 3 T cell receptor beta chains came from one sample sequenced in a study of blood T cell repertoires in COVID-19. Assay used: immunoSEQ multiplex PCR; TCRdb lists only in-frame clones, some missing. Altogether 200,000 to 300,000 clones are present, 85% being singletons, with the ten largest covering 5.5% to 7.5%. The source material was peripheral blood. Receptor source: a woman between 55 and 75 years old with active or convalescent COVID-19.

This clone appeared a single time. This rearrangement joins TRBV19 to TRBJ2-2; D is unclear. Per germline, CDR1 LNHDA and CDR2 SQIVND (reference sequence). V lost 4 bases and J lost 9, with 6 bases in between. The CDR3 loop spans 11 amino acids. For the CDR3, the DNA is TGTGCCAGTAGTAGGGCGTGGGAGCTGTTTTTT. This sequence encodes CASSRAWELFF.

This clone was detected only once. This chain uses TRBV3-1 (or the pseudogene TRBV3-2) with TRBJ1-3; TRBD1 aligns across 7 bases. Germline CDR1 and CDR2: LGHDT and YNNKEL (reference sequence). Trimming took 5 bases from V and 0 from J; bases not matched to a gene: 4. This CDR3 has 15 amino acids. The CDR3: CASSTWDSSGNTIYF. The CDR3, as DNA: TGTGCCAGCAGCACCTGGGACAGCTCTGGAAACACCATATATTTT.

This clone has just one count. This chain links TRBV3-1 (or the pseudogene TRBV3-2) with TRBJ2-1; 9 bases agree with TRBD2. The CDR3 is 16 amino acids. Germline-derived CDR1 and CDR2 are LGHDT and YNNKEL (reference sequence). V gave up 3 bases and J gave up 6 bases; unmatched junction bases: 9. DNA for the CDR3: TGTGCCAGCAGCCAGACGGTTCTAGCGGGAAGCAATGAGCAGTTCTTC. As protein: CASSQTVLAGSNEQFF.